This T cell receptor (beta chain) stems from a study of CD8 T cells in ankylosing spondylitis. The CDR3 runs to 14 residues. V was trimmed by 4 bases and J by 1 base, leaving 10 bases between them. Germline assignment: CDR1 LGHDT and CDR2 YNNKEL (reference sequence). Findings and caveats of the study: Before this, some motif variants had been reported in reactive arthritis synovial fluid and blood. The study looked at matched synovial fluid samples from ankylosing spondylitis patients. Disease-linked clones were reported to be significantly enriched there. Within ankylosing spondylitis blood, a TCR beta motif made up of several highly homologous variants appeared to be characteristic.

A few counts support this clonotype. The antigen remains unidentified. Quantitative 5'-RACE was performed with molecular barcodes, and it yielded the TCR beta libraries. TCRdb reprocessed the 5' RACE reads with MiXCR, giving one entry per CDR3 protein. This sample carries around 390,000 distinct CDR3 sequences, around 22% of them seen once, and the ten largest clones take about a sixth. Specimen: blood, either unsorted or a sorted T cell fraction (not recorded which). V gene TRBV3-1 combines with J gene TRBJ2-5; D is perhaps TRBD2 (5 bases). This receptor was obtained from a male donor with ankylosing spondylitis. The DNA of the CDR3 is TGTGCCAGCAGCCCCAATGGACTCCAAGAGACCCAGTACTTC. This gives the protein CASSPNGLQETQYF.